These T cell receptor beta chains were read from a single sample in a study of T cell repertoires in cytomegalovirus infection. MiXCR, run by TCRdb on the reads, gives a single entry per CDR3 protein. The sample includes about 160,000 distinct CDR3 sequences, 15% to 20% of them seen just once. The sequenced sample consisted of CD8+ T cells from PBMCs. Every receptor here comes from a human donor in good health (CMV status not recorded). Some clones in this sample may be carry-over from other donors' samples. Each CDR3 is given with its conserved first and last residue. The D gene is left open where the match is weak. Rows give clone size only sometimes, using once, few, many, or a class for an expanded clone.

v_gene	abundance	d_gene	j_gene	CDR3aa	CDR3nt
TRBV28	.	.	TRBJ2-3	CASSSLRGTDTQYF	TGTGCCAGCAGTTCGCTCAGGGGTACAGATACGCAGTATTTT
TRBV4-3	.	TRBD1	TRBJ2-7	CASSQREDRVYEQYF	TGCGCCAGCAGCCAAAGGGAAGACAGGGTCTACGAGCAGTACTTC
TRBV7-9	.	TRBD2	TRBJ2-6	CASRNPGQGGAGANVLTF	TGTGCCAGCAGGAACCCGGGGCAGGGAGGGGCCGGGGCCAACGTCCTGACTTTC
TRBV29-1	many	.	TRBJ2-7	CSVEVRDLPYEQYF	TGCAGCGTTGAAGTGAGGGATTTACCCTACGAGCAGTACTTC
TRBV7-9	.	TRBD1	TRBJ2-6	CASSHRMGQGAGGANVLTF	TGTGCCAGCAGCCACAGGATGGGACAGGGGGCTGGAGGGGCCAACGTCCTGACTTTC
TRBV7-9	few	.	TRBJ2-2	CASSLARPSTGELFF	TGTGCCAGCAGCTTAGCGCGTCCAAGCACCGGGGAGCTGTTTTTT
TRBV27	.	TRBD2	TRBJ2-5	CASSAAGDGETQYF	TGTGCCAGCAGCGCAGCGGGAGACGGGGAGACCCAGTACTTC
TRBV7-2	many	.	TRBJ2-5	CASSLPVGQRGTQYF	TGTGCCAGCAGCTTACCAGTGGGGCAGAGAGGGACCCAGTACTTC
TRBV7-8	many	TRBD2	TRBJ2-5	CASSLARASGELGETQYF	TGTGCCAGCAGCTTGGCCCGCGCTAGCGGGGAACTGGGGGAGACCCAGTACTTC
TRBV28	few	TRBD1	TRBJ2-1	CASSPGLGQLGDEQFF	TGTGCCAGCAGCCCGGGGTTGGGACAGCTGGGAGATGAGCAGTTCTTC
TRBV29-1	.	.	TRBJ2-1	CSVAGGRSYNEQFF	TGCAGCGTCGCAGGGGGGCGATCCTACAATGAGCAGTTCTTC
TRBV23-1	.	.	TRBJ2-5	CASSHSDCHQETQYF	TGCGCCAGCAGTCACTCGGACTGCCACCAAGAGACCCAGTACTTC
TRBV7-9	few	.	TRBJ2-2	CASSADPGAGELFF	TGTGCCAGCAGCGCGGACCCGGGCGCCGGGGAGCTGTTTTTT
TRBV7-9	.	.	TRBJ2-4	CASSQNRESAKNIQYF	TGTGCCAGCAGCCAAAACAGGGAGAGTGCCAAAAACATTCAGTACTTC
TRBV12-3/TRBV12-4	.	.	TRBJ2-1	CASSFLEVNNEQFF	TGTGCCAGCAGTTTCTTGGAAGTTAACAATGAGCAGTTCTTC
TRBV28	.	.	TRBJ2-5	CASEAGRVHQETQYF	TGTGCCAGCGAGGCGGGTAGGGTACACCAAGAGACCCAGTACTTC
TRBV30	.	TRBD2	TRBJ2-2	CAWSVLPGLEDTGELFF	TGTGCCTGGAGTGTACTACCGGGACTAGAGGACACCGGGGAGCTGTTTTTT
TRBV29-1	.	.	TRBJ2-7	CSVGTPSSYEQYF	TGCAGCGTGGGGACCCCCTCCTCCTACGAGCAGTACTTC
TRBV7-6	.	.	TRBJ1-3	CASSLDGSRNTIYF	TGTGCCAGCAGCTTAGACGGGTCTCGGAACACCATATATTTT
TRBV20-1	.	TRBD2	TRBJ2-4	CSASMGTSSGIQYF	TGCAGTGCTAGCATGGGGACTAGTTCGGGCATTCAGTACTTC
TRBV11-2	.	.	TRBJ2-2	CASSLAPQGRGELFF	TGTGCCAGCAGCTTAGCCCCCCAGGGGCGCGGGGAGCTGTTTTTT
TRBV11-2	.	TRBD1	TRBJ2-1	CASSLSWTGSHNEQFF	TGTGCCAGCAGCTTATCTTGGACAGGGAGTCACAATGAGCAGTTCTTC
TRBV28	few	.	TRBJ2-2	CASSSDTGELFF	TGTGCCAGCAGTTCAGACACCGGGGAGCTGTTTTTT
TRBV6-2/TRBV6-3	.	.	TRBJ2-1	CASSYVRFDEQFF	TGTGCCAGCAGTTACGTCAGATTCGATGAGCAGTTCTTC
TRBV10-3	few	.	TRBJ2-7	CAISEGVASSYEQYF	TGTGCCATCAGTGAGGGAGTAGCGAGCTCCTACGAGCAGTACTTC
TRBV7-6	many	TRBD2	TRBJ2-1	CASSPGDERGAPGEQFF	TGTGCCAGCAGCCCGGGGGACGAGCGGGGGGCCCCGGGGGAGCAGTTCTTC
TRBV20-1	.	.	TRBJ1-2	CSARARQGYGYTF	TGCAGTGCTAGAGCCCGTCAGGGGTATGGCTACACCTTC
TRBV12-5	.	TRBD1	TRBJ2-7	CASGFGTGVLPSDEQYF	TGTGCTAGTGGTTTTGGGACAGGGGTCCTACCCTCGGACGAGCAGTACTTC
TRBV19	.	TRBD1	TRBJ2-3	CASSIEGNRGATDTQYF	TGTGCCAGTAGTATAGAGGGGAACAGGGGGGCCACAGATACGCAGTATTTT
TRBV7-2	many	TRBD1	TRBJ2-7	CASSQGTGNYEQYF	TGTGCCAGCAGCCAAGGGACAGGGAACTACGAGCAGTACTTC
TRBV28	many	.	TRBJ2-7	CASRLRTTPYEQYF	TGTGCCAGCAGGTTAAGGACAACCCCCTACGAGCAGTACTTC